Listed below are T cell receptor beta chains from one sample, sequenced in a study of blood T cells in healthy people across ages. TCRdb re-analysed the 5' RACE reads in MiXCR, keeping a single row per CDR3 protein. The data contain some 1.4 million distinct CDR3 sequences, roughly 45% of them singletons. Material for sequencing was blood. These receptors were taken from a woman younger than 30 in good health. The CDR3 runs from the conserved cysteine through the conserved F or W. A D gene is named only where the DNA matches it firmly. Size is stated for part of the rows, as once, few or many counts, or as a class when the clone is expanded.

v_gene	abundance	len	j_gene	d_gene	CDR3aa	CDR3nt
TRBV12-3/TRBV12-4	-	12	TRBJ1-2	-	CANSWGAVGYTF	TGTGCCAACAGTTGGGGGGCGGTTGGCTACACCTTC
TRBV20-1	-	14	TRBJ2-1	-	CSAPSQGSYNEQFF	TGCAGTGCCCCAAGCCAAGGCAGCTACAATGAGCAGTTCTTC
TRBV20-1	-	15	TRBJ2-7	TRBD2	CSAGGTSGANYEQYF	TGCAGTGCGGGGGGGACTAGCGGGGCGAACTACGAGCAGTACTTC
TRBV15	-	16	TRBJ2-1	TRBD1	CATSRAERDRVGEQFF	TGTGCCACCAGCAGAGCCGAGAGGGACAGGGTTGGTGAGCAGTTCTTC
TRBV2	-	14	TRBJ2-5	-	CASSDTGHQETQYF	TGTGCCAGCAGTGATACGGGCCACCAAGAGACCCAGTACTTC
TRBV5-1	-	16	TRBJ2-1	-	CASSLGGPGSYNEQFF	TGCGCCAGCAGCTTGGGAGGCCCCGGCTCCTACAATGAGCAGTTCTTC
TRBV10-3	-	12	TRBJ1-1	-	CAISDNIVEAFF	TGTGCCATCAGTGATAACATAGTTGAAGCTTTCTTT
TRBV7-2	once	15	TRBJ2-5	-	CASSSPWGKVETQYF	TGTGCCAGCAGCTCCCCCTGGGGAAAAGTAGAGACCCAGTACTTC
TRBV19	-	15	TRBJ1-2	-	CASSPGPGGVYGYTF	TGTGCCAGTAGCCCTGGACCGGGTGGGGTTTATGGCTACACCTTC
TRBV20-1	-	14	TRBJ2-5	TRBD2	CSAPRKRGQETQYF	TGCAGTGCCCCCCGAAAGCGGGGCCAAGAGACCCAGTACTTC
TRBV28	few	12	TRBJ1-2	-	CASPYGNWGYTF	TGTGCCAGTCCGTACGGGAATTGGGGCTACACCTTC
TRBV6-5	few	13	TRBJ1-2	-	CASTPTGRRGYTF	TGTGCCAGCACCCCAACAGGGAGGCGAGGCTACACCTTC
TRBV4-2	once	14	TRBJ2-1	TRBD1	CASSQSDRGNEQFF	TGTGCCAGCAGCCAATCCGACAGGGGGAATGAGCAGTTCTTC
TRBV7-3	few	13	TRBJ2-5	-	CASSLMIQETQYF	TGTGCCAGCAGCTTAATGATCCAAGAGACCCAGTACTTC
TRBV5-1	few	14	TRBJ2-7	TRBD1	CAREEQGVGYEQYF	TGCGCCAGAGAAGAACAGGGGGTTGGCTACGAGCAGTACTTC
TRBV29-1	-	17	TRBJ2-7	TRBD2	CSVEVTSGSNGIYEQYF	TGCAGCGTTGAGGTGACTAGCGGGTCGAACGGTATCTACGAGCAGTACTTC
TRBV6-5	-	15	TRBJ2-3	-	CASSYWGGGTDTQYF	TGTGCCAGCAGTTATTGGGGCGGTGGTACAGATACGCAGTATTTT
TRBV7-3	-	15	TRBJ2-1	-	CASSLVGQRYNEQFF	TGTGCCAGCAGCTTAGTCGGACAGCGATACAATGAGCAGTTCTTC
TRBV5-1	few	15	TRBJ2-2	TRBD2	CASSLGTSGTGELFF	TGCGCCAGCAGCTTAGGGACTAGCGGAACCGGGGAGCTGTTTTTT
TRBV7-2	-	14	TRBJ2-5	-	CASSSQGGQETQYF	TGTGCCAGCAGTTCCCAGGGGGGCCAAGAGACCCAGTACTTC
TRBV27	-	17	TRBJ2-3	TRBD2	CASSFYRLAGVTDTQYF	TGTGCCAGCAGTTTTTATCGGCTAGCGGGAGTCACAGATACGCAGTATTTT
TRBV9	few	19	TRBJ2-3	-	CASSVEGQGRGLRTDTQYF	TGTGCCAGCAGCGTAGAGGGGCAGGGGAGGGGTCTTCGGACAGATACGCAGTATTTT
TRBV12-3/TRBV12-4	-	13	TRBJ1-2	TRBD1	CASWGQGALGYTF	TGTGCCAGCTGGGGGCAGGGGGCACTTGGCTACACCTTC
TRBV20-1	few	12	TRBJ1-5	TRBD1	CSVGQANQPQHF	TGCAGTGTGGGACAGGCCAATCAGCCCCAGCATTTT
TRBV12-3/TRBV12-4	few	16	TRBJ2-1	-	CASSFSETRWRNEQFF	TGTGCCAGCAGTTTCTCAGAGACCCGTTGGAGGAATGAGCAGTTCTTC
TRBV3-1	-	17	TRBJ2-2	TRBD2	CASSQARTSGNTGELFF	TGTGCCAGCAGCCAAGCCCGGACTAGCGGAAACACCGGGGAGCTGTTTTTT
TRBV14	-	17	TRBJ2-7	-	CASSPILLGLGGYEQYF	TGTGCCAGCAGCCCAATCCTACTGGGGCTTGGAGGGTACGAGCAGTACTTC
TRBV2	-	13	TRBJ2-1	-	CASRQTGGDEQFF	TGTGCCAGCAGGCAGACTGGCGGGGATGAGCAGTTCTTC
TRBV4-1	-	17	TRBJ2-5	TRBD1	CASSHNPRDRDQETQYF	TGCGCCAGCAGCCACAATCCCCGGGACAGAGACCAAGAGACCCAGTACTTC
TRBV20-1	few	17	TRBJ2-1	TRBD2	CSATGTSGLQRVDEQFF	TGCAGTGCTACCGGGACTAGCGGACTTCAACGGGTGGATGAGCAGTTCTTC
TRBV7-9	-	15	TRBJ2-1	TRBD2	CASSPISGDYNEQFF	TGTGCCAGCAGCCCGATTAGCGGGGACTACAATGAGCAGTTCTTC
TRBV29-1	few	10	TRBJ1-1	-	CSVEGTEAFF	TGCAGCGTTGAGGGAACTGAAGCTTTCTTT
TRBV2	-	14	TRBJ2-2	-	CASSRAAPTGELFF	TGTGCCAGCAGCCGAGCGGCCCCCACCGGGGAGCTGTTTTTT
TRBV4-1	-	14	TRBJ2-3	-	CASSQVLGPYREYF	TGCGCCAGCAGCCAAGTCCTCGGGCCCTACCGCGAGTATTTT
TRBV7-9	few	15	TRBJ2-5	TRBD2	CASSLASGSEETQYF	TGTGCCAGCAGCTTAGCGAGCGGGAGCGAAGAGACCCAGTACTTC
TRBV12-3/TRBV12-4	few	15	TRBJ1-5	-	CASSLNGYSNQPQHF	TGTGCCAGCAGTTTGAACGGGTATAGCAATCAGCCCCAGCATTTT
TRBV12-3/TRBV12-4	-	16	TRBJ2-1	TRBD2	CASSLRGTSGVHEQFF	TGTGCCAGCAGTTTACGAGGGACTAGCGGGGTTCATGAGCAGTTCTTC
TRBV10-3	few	16	TRBJ2-3	-	CAISESLASSTDTQYF	TGTGCCATCAGTGAGTCTCTAGCGAGTAGCACAGATACGCAGTATTTT
TRBV20-1	many	14	TRBJ2-5	-	CSATGPPMEETQYF	TGCAGTGCCACCGGACCACCAATGGAAGAGACCCAGTACTTC
TRBV4-1	-	17	TRBJ1-3	-	CASSQDQYRDSGNTIYF	TGCGCCAGCAGCCAAGATCAGTACAGGGACTCTGGAAACACCATATATTTT
TRBV12-5	few	13	TRBJ2-5	-	CASGQSHGETQYF	TGTGCTAGTGGCCAAAGCCACGGGGAGACCCAGTACTTC
TRBV13	few	17	TRBJ2-1	TRBD1	CASSYGTGVFSYNEQFF	TGTGCCAGCAGCTATGGGACAGGGGTTTTCTCCTACAATGAGCAGTTCTTC
TRBV27	many	16	TRBJ2-7	TRBD1	CASSPLTGGSPYEQYF	TGTGCCAGCAGTCCGCTAACAGGGGGGAGCCCCTACGAGCAGTACTTC
TRBV6-6	-	16	TRBJ1-2	TRBD1	CASSDRGRDRAYGYTF	TGTGCCAGCAGTGACCGCGGCCGGGACAGGGCCTATGGCTACACCTTC
TRBV5-1	few	17	TRBJ2-3	TRBD2	CASSLSAGRGGTDTQYF	TGCGCCAGCAGCTTGTCGGCGGGACGGGGGGGGACAGATACGCAGTATTTT